This record concerns one T cell receptor beta chain sequence. As yet, its antigen is unknown. The source of the sample is a study of cytomegalovirus exposure and HLA in healthy donors. Across the whole study: The early release's HLA-typed donors yielded 78 million or so unique TCRs. Overall study findings and caveats: In a later analysis, HLA-C alleles had the fewest associated TCRs, DRB1 alleles the most. Investigators reported some 150 TCR beta chains as tied to cytomegalovirus.

Both 60 Vbeta primers and 13 Jbeta primers went into the PCR. Using immunoSEQ multiplex PCR, the repertoire was profiled, and TCRdb retains in-frame clones only, with some absent. The sample has about 77,000 clones, approximately 78% seen once; the top ten hold around 3%. Germline CDR1 SNHLY, CDR2 FYNNEI. The CDR3 runs to 13 residues. V lost 4 bases and J 4 bases, leaving 7 bases between the germline ends. The genes are TRBV2 and TRBJ2-2; a weak D match, TRBD1 (5 bases). Sequences were obtained from PBMCs. This TCR came from a man aged 35 to 55 in good health and CMV-seronegative. Here the CDR3 reads CASSARGTGELFF. The CDR3 bases are TGTGCCAGCAGTGCAAGGGGCACCGGGGAGCTGTTTTTT.